This T cell receptor (beta chain) was recovered during a study of a mutant IDH1 vaccine in newly diagnosed glioma. Germline lookup yields CDR1 PRHDT and CDR2 FYEKMQ (reference sequence). The CDR3 has 15 amino acids. The V end was cut by 8 bases, the J end by 2 bases, with 17 bases between. As regards this clone: Antigen unknown.

Using immunoSEQ multiplex PCR, the repertoire was profiled, and TCRdb retains in-frame clones only, with some absent. Here the sample spans approximately 50,000 clones, about 79% being singletons. Documented time point: week 35, safety follow-up. Doses consisted of 300 ug of mutant IDH1 20-mer peptide each, paired with topical imiquimod. This TCR derives from a man aged 35 to 55 with glioma. The sample was PBMCs, taken from a glioma patient whose treatment included an IDH1 peptide vaccine. The chain couples TRBV13 to TRBJ2-3; weak D call: TRBD2 (6 bases). CDR3 nucleotide sequence: TGTGCCAGCTCCCCTGTACTAGCCTACACAGATACGCAGTATTTT. Protein: CASSPVLAYTDTQYF.